Sequencing of this T cell receptor beta chain was carried out in a study of PD-1 blockade in classical Hodgkin lymphoma. Findings and limits, study-wide: Patients with an early start, nivolumab under 1 year after ASCT, were excluded. Reported baseline diversity: healthy donors highest, relapsed/refractory patients lowest. CD4+ TCR diversity, unlike CD8+, climbed significantly by C4D1.

This CDR3 is built from 14 residues. V was pared by 6 bases and J by 3 bases, with 12 bases between. Germline V gene sequence: CDR1 KGHSH, CDR2 LQKENI. Profiling relied on immunoSEQ multiplex PCR, and the TCRdb table lists in-frame clones only, not all of them. The profile covers roughly 12,000 clones, with more than 60% appearing a single time and roughly 24% taken by the ten largest. Each patient's relapse followed autologous stem cell transplantation, and brentuximab vedotin exposure varied. It was by magnetic negative selection that CD8+ T cells were isolated from thawed PBMCs. As regards this clone: Its antigen is currently unknown.

The receptor comes from a human donor with classical Hodgkin lymphoma. The specimen comprised CD8+ T cells from blood, sampled at baseline. The chain carries TRBV18 and TRBJ2-1, with D unclear. CDR3 nucleotide sequence: TGTGCCAGCTCCAAAGATGCTTACTACAATGAGCAGTTCTTC. Translation: CASSKDAYYNEQFF.